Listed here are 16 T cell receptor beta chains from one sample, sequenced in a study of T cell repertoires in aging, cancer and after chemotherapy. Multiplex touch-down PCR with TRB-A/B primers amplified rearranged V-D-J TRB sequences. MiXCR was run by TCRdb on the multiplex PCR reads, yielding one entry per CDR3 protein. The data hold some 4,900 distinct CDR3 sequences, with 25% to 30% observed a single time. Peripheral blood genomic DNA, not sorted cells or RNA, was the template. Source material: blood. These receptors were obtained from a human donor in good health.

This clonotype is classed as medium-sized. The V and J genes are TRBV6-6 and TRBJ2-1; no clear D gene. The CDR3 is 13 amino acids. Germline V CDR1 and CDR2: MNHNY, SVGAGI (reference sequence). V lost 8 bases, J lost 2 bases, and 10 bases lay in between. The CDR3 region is CASQSNTYNEQFF. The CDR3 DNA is TGTGCCAGCCAGAGTAATACCTACAATGAGCAGTTCTTC.

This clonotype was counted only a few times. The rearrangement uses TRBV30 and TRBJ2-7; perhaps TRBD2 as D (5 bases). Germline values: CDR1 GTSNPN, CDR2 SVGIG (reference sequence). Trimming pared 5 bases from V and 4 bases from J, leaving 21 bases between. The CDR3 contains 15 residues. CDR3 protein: CAWSPGGAAWYEQYF. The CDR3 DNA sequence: TGTGCCTGGTCGCCCGGAGGAGCAGCATGGTACGAGCAGTACTTC.

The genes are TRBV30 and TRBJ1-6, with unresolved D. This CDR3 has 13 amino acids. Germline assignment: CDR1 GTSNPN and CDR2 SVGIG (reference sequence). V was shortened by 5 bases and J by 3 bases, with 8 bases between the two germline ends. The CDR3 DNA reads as TGTGCCTGGGGCCCGTACTATAATTCACCCCTCCACTTT. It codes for CAWGPYYNSPLHF.

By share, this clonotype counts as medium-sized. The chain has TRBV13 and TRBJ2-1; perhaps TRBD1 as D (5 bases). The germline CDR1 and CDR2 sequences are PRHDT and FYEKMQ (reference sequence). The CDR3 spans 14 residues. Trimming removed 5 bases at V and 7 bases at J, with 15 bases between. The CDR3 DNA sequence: TGTGCCAGCAGCGCGCCGACAGTAGGTAATGAGCAGTTCTTC. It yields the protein CASSAPTVGNEQFF.

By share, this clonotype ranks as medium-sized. The DNA of the CDR3 is TGTGCCAGCAGTCCCAACCCAGGGGATCGGGCTTTCTTT. Translated, it gives CASSPNPGDRAFF. The rearrangement links TRBV27 to TRBJ1-1, with TRBD1 as a possible D gene (6 bases). The CDR3 length is 13 residues. Germline loops: CDR1 MNHEY, CDR2 SMNVEV (reference sequence). Trimming removed 5 bases from V and 11 bases from J, with 18 bases in between.

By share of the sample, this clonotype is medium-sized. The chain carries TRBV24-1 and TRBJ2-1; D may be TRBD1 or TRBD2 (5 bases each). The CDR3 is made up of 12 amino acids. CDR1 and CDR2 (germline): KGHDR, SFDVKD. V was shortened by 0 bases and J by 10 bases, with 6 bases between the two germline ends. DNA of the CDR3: TGTGCCACCAGTGATTTGGGGGACGAGCAGTTCTTC. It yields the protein CATSDLGDEQFF.

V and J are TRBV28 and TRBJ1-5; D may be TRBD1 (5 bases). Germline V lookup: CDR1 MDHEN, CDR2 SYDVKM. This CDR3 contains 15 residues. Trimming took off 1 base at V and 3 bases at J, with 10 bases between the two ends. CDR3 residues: CASSLLRDLNQPQHF. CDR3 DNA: TGTGCCAGCAGTTTATTACGGGACCTCAATCAGCCCCAGCATTTT. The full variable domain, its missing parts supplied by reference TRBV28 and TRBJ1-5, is DVKVTQSSRYLVKRTGEKVFLECVQDMDHENMFWYRQDPGLGLRLIYFSYDVKMKEKGDIPEGYSVSREKKERFSLILESASTNQTSMYLCASSLLRDLNQPQHFGDGTRLSIL.

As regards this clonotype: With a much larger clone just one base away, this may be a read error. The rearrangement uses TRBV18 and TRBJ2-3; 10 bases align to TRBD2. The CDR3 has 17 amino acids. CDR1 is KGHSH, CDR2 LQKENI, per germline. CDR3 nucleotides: TGTGCCAGCTTACCACGGGGTCTAGCGGGGGTTACAGATACGCAGTATTTT. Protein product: CASLPRGLAGVTDTQYF.

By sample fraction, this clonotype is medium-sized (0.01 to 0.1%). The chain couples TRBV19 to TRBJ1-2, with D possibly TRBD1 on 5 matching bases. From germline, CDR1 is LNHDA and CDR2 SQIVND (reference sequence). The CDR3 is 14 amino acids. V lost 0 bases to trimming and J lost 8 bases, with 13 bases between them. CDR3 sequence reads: CASSIDSGGEGYTF. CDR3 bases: TGTGCCAGTAGTATAGATTCCGGGGGAGAAGGCTACACCTTC.

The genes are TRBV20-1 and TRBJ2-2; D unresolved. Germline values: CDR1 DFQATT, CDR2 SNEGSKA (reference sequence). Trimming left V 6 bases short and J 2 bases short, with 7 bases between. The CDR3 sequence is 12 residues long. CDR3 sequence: CSAKGNTGELFF. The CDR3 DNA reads TGCAGTGCCAAGGGTAACACCGGGGAGCTGTTTTTT.

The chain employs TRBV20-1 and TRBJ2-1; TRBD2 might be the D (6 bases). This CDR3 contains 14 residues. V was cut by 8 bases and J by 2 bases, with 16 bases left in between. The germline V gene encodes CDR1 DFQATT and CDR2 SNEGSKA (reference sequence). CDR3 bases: TGCAGTCCGGCCGGGGGTAGGGCCTACAATGAGCAGTTCTTC. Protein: CSPAGGRAYNEQFF.

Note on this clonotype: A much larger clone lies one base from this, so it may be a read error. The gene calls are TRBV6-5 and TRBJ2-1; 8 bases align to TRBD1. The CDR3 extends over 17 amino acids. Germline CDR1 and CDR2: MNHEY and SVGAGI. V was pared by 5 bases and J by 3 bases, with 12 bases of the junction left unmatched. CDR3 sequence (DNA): TGTGCCAGCAGTACTCTCAGGGGGCCTAGGTACTACAATGAGCAGTTCTTC. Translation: CASSTLRGPRYYNEQFF.

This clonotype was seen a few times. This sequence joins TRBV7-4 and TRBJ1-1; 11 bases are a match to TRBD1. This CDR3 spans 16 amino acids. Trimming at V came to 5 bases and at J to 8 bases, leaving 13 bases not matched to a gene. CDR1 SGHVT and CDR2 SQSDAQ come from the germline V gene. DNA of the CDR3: TGTGCCAGCAGCCCCACCCCCCGGACAGGGGGCACCGAAGCTTTCTTT. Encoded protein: CASSPTPRTGGTEAFF.

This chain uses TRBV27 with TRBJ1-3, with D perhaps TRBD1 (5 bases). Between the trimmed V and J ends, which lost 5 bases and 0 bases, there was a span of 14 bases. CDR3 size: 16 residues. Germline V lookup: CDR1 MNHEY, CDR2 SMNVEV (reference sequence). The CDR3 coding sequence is TGTGCCAGCAGTGGAGCAGGGCGCCTCTCTGGAAACACCATATATTTT. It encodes CASSGAGRLSGNTIYF.

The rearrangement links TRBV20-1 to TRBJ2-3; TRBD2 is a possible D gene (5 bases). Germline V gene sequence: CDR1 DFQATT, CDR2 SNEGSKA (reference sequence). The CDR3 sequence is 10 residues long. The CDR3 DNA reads TGCGGTTGCGGGACAGATACGCAGTATTTT. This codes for CGCGTDTQYF.

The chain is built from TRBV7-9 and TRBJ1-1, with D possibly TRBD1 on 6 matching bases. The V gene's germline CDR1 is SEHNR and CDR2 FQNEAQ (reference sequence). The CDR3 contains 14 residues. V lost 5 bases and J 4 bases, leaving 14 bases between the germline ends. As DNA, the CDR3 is TGTGCCAGCAGCCCGTCTACAGGGTTCACTGAAGCTTTCTTT. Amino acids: CASSPSTGFTEAFF.